Listed below are T cell receptor beta chains from one sample, sequenced in a study of neurological immune-mediated disorders. Via MiXCR, TCRdb re-called the 5' RACE reads, giving one row per CDR3 protein. Here the sample spans more than 50,000 distinct CDR3 sequences, 8% to 9% being singletons. Sequenced: PBMCs. The origin of the receptors is a woman in her 40s in good health. Each CDR3 is given with its conserved first and last residue. A D gene is named only where the DNA matches it firmly. Clone size appears in some rows only: once, few, many, or a class for an expanded clone.

J | D | V | size | DNA | CDR3
TRBJ2-5 | - | TRBV27 | many | TGTGCCAGCAGCCTCCGGGTCCTGGCTAAAGAGACCCAGTACTTC | CASSLRVLAKETQYF
TRBJ1-4 | - | TRBV5-1 | many | TGCGCCAGCAGCCCCGGGACGGCCGATGAAAAACTGTTTTTT | CASSPGTADEKLFF
TRBJ2-7 | - | TRBV7-2 | many | TGTGCCAGCAGCCCCCGCCAAGGGGTTCCCTACGAGCAGTACTTC | CASSPRQGVPYEQYF
TRBJ1-4 | TRBD1 | TRBV4-3 | once | TGCGCCAGCAGCCAACCGAGACAGGGTAATGAAAAACTGTTTTTT | CASSQPRQGNEKLFF
TRBJ1-6 | TRBD1 | TRBV20-1 | many | TGCAGTGCTAATGACAGGGTCGATTCACCCCTCCACTTT | CSANDRVDSPLHF
TRBJ2-3 | - | TRBV25-1 | few | TGTGCCAGCAGTCCCCAGGATACGCAGTATTTT | CASSPQDTQYF
TRBJ2-1 | TRBD2 | TRBV20-1 | many | TGCAGTGCTAGCACTAGCGGGGGGGTTCTCGGTGAGCAGTTCTTC | CSASTSGGVLGEQFF
TRBJ2-1 | - | TRBV7-2 | many | TGTGCCAGCAGCTTATCCCTGAGCGGTCGGTACAATGAGCAGTTCTTC | CASSLSLSGRYNEQFF
TRBJ2-1 | - | TRBV5-1 | many | TGCGCCAGCCTAGCTAGTGCTAATGAGCAGTTCTTC | CASLASANEQFF
TRBJ1-2 | - | TRBV20-1 | many | TGCAGTGCTCGCGATTGGACAGAGGGCTATGGCTACACCTTC | CSARDWTEGYGYTF
TRBJ2-5 | - | TRBV12-3/TRBV12-4 | many | TGTGCCAGCAGTCCCCCGGCGCGGGTAGGGGAGACCCAGTACTTC | CASSPPARVGETQYF
TRBJ2-1 | TRBD1 | TRBV7-2 | - | TGTGCCAGCAGGGGGGGACAGGCTGGCTCCTACAATGAGCAGTTCTTC | CASRGGQAGSYNEQFF
TRBJ1-2 | TRBD1 | TRBV5-5 | many | TGTGCCAGCAGCTTGTTTGGGACAGGGCCCTATGGCTACACCTTC | CASSLFGTGPYGYTF
TRBJ2-1 | TRBD2 | TRBV5-1 | many | TGCGCCAGCAGCGCAGGACTAGCGGGCCCTGCCGGTGATGAGCAGTTCTTC | CASSAGLAGPAGDEQFF
TRBJ1-1 | - | TRBV5-5 | - | TGTGTCAGCAGCTCAACATCTAACACTGAAGCTTTCTTT | CVSSSTSNTEAFF
TRBJ2-5 | - | TRBV4-2 | many | TGTGCCAGCAGCGAGCGAGAGACCCAGTACTTC | CASSERETQYF
TRBJ2-4 | - | TRBV7-2 | many | TGTGCCAGCAGCCCACCGGGGAAAAACATTCAGTACTTC | CASSPPGKNIQYF
TRBJ2-1 | TRBD2 | TRBV7-3 | many | TGTGCCAGCAGCACGAACCCCGCGGGAGGAGGGTACAATGAGCAGTTCTTC | CASSTNPAGGGYNEQFF
TRBJ2-3 | - | TRBV10-3 | many | TGTGCCATCAGGGGGGGGGCGAGTACAGATACGCAGTATTTT | CAIRGGASTDTQYF
TRBJ1-4 | - | TRBV5-6 | many | TGTGCCAGCAGCTTGTGGACAAATGAAAAACTGTTTTTT | CASSLWTNEKLFF
TRBJ2-1 | - | TRBV5-5 | many | TGTGCCAGCAGCTTGGTTCCCAACTCCTACAATGAGCAGTTCTTC | CASSLVPNSYNEQFF
TRBJ2-1 | - | TRBV27 | many | TGTGCCAGCAGTTTAACAGGGAGCCCCTACAATGAGCAGTTCTTC | CASSLTGSPYNEQFF
TRBJ2-5 | TRBD1 | TRBV7-2 | many | TGTGCCAGCAGCCGGGGGACAGGGCTAGAGACCCAGTACTTC | CASSRGTGLETQYF
TRBJ1-1 | - | TRBV29-1 | many | TGCAGCGTTGATTCTCTACCGAACACTGAAGCTTTCTTT | CSVDSLPNTEAFF
TRBJ1-1 | - | TRBV7-3 | many | TGTGCCAGCAGCTTAACACCCCCGGGGGGAGGCACTGAAGCTTTCTTT | CASSLTPPGGGTEAFF
TRBJ1-1 | - | TRBV4-1 | many | TGCGCCAGCAGCCAAGTCCTCAGGGAGGCGAACACTGAAGCTTTCTTT | CASSQVLREANTEAFF
TRBJ1-1 | - | TRBV7-9 | many | TGTGCCAGCAGCTTAGGTTCCGCAGGGGACACTGAAGCTTTCTTT | CASSLGSAGDTEAFF
TRBJ1-1 | - | TRBV27 | many | TGTGCCAGCAGTTTAAACGTTGGGAACACTGAAGCTTTCTTT | CASSLNVGNTEAFF